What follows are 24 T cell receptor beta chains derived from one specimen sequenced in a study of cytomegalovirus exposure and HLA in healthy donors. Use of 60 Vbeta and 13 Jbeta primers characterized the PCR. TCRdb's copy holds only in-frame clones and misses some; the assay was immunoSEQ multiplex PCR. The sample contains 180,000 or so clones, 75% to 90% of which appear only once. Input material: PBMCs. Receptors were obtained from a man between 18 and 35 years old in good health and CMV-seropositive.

In nucleotides, the CDR3 is TGTGCCAGCAGCTTAGCCCCTGGCGGGGGAATCAATGAGCAGTTCTTC. Translation: CASSLAPGGGINEQFF. V is TRBV7-2 and J is TRBJ2-1; 7 bases map to TRBD2. The V gene end was trimmed by 0 bases and the J gene end by 6 bases; junction bases not matched to a gene: 8. The germline gives CDR1 SGHTA, CDR2 FQGNSA. This CDR3 contains 16 residues.

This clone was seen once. In DNA, the CDR3 is TGTGCCACCAGCAGAGATGGGCCGGGGTCGGAGACCCAGTACTTC. Residues: CATSRDGPGSETQYF. The rearrangement joins TRBV15 to TRBJ2-5; a weak D match, TRBD2 (5 bases). Germline V lookup: CDR1 LNHNV, CDR2 YYDKDF (reference sequence). Between the trimmed V and J ends, which lost 0 bases and 5 bases, there was a span of 13 bases. The CDR3 totals 15 residues.

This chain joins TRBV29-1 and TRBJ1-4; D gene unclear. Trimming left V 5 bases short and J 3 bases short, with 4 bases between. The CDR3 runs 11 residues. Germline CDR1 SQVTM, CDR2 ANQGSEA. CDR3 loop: CSVRANEKLFF. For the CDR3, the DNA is TGCAGCGTTAGAGCTAATGAAAAACTGTTTTTT.

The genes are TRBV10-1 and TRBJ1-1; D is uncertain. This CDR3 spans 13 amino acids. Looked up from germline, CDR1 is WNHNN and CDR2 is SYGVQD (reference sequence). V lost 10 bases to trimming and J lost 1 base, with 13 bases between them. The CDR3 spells CATSGGGNTEAFF. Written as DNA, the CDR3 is TGCGCCACCTCCGGTGGAGGGAACACTGAAGCTTTCTTT.

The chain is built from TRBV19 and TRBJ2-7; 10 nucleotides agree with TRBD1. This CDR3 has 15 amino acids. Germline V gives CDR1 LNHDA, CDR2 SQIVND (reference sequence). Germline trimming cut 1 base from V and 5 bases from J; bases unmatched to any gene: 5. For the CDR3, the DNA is TGTGCCAGTAGTATAGGCGGGACAGGGGTCCACGAGCAGTACTTC. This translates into CASSIGGTGVHEQYF.

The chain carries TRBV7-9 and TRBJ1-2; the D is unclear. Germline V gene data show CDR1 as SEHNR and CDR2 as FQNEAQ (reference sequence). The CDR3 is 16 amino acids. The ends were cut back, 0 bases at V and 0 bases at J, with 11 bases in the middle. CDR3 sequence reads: CASSLAGGRANYGYTF. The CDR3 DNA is TGTGCCAGCAGCTTAGCTGGCGGAAGAGCTAACTATGGCTACACCTTC. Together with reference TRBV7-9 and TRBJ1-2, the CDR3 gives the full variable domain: DTGVSQNPRHKITKRGQNVTFRCDPISEHNRLYWYRQTLGQGPEFLTYFQNEAQLEKSRLLSDRFSAERPKGSFSTLEIQRTEQGDSAMYLCASSLAGGRANYGYTFGSGTRLTVV.

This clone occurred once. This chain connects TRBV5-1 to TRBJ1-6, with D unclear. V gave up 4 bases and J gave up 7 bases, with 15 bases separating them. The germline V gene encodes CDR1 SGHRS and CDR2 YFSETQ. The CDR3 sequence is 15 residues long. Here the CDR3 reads CASSPGTVGNSPLHF. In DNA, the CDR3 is TGCGCCAGCAGCCCCGGCACAGTAGGAAATTCACCCCTCCACTTT.

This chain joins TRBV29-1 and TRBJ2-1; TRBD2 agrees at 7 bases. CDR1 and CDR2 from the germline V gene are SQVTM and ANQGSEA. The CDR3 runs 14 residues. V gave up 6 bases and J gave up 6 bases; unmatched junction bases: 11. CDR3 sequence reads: CSVDEAGTFNEQFF. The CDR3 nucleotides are TGCAGCGTAGATGAAGCGGGGACCTTCAATGAGCAGTTCTTC.

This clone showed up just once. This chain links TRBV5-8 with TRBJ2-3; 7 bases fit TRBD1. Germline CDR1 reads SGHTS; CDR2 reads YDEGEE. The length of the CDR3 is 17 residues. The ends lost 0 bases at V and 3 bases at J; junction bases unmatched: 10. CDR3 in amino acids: CASSLAIRDSFTDTQYF. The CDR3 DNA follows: TGTGCCAGCAGCTTGGCCATCCGGGACAGTTTTACAGATACGCAGTATTTT.

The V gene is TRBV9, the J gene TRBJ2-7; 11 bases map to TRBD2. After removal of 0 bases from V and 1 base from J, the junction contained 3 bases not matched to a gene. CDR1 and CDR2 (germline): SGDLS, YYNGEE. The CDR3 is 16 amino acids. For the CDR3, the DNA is TGTGCCAGCAGCGTAGGGGGACTAGCGGAGTCCTACGAGCAGTACTTC. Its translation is CASSVGGLAESYEQYF.

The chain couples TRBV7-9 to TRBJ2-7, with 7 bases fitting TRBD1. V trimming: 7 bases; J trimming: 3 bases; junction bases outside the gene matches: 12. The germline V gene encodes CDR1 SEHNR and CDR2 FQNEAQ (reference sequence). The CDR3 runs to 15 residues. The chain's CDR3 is CASTVGDSLYYEQYF. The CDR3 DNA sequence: TGTGCCAGCACCGTTGGGGACAGCCTCTACTACGAGCAGTACTTC.

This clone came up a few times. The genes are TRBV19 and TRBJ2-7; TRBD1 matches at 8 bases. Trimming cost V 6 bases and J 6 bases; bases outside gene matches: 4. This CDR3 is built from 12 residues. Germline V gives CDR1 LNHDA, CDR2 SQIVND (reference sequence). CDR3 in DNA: TGTGCCAGTAGCGACCAGGGGGCCGAGCAGTACTTC. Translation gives CASSDQGAEQYF.

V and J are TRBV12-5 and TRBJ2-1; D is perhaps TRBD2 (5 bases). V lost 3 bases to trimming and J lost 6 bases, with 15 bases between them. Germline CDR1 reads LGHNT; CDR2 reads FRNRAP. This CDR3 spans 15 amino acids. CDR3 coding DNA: TGTGCTAGTGGTTTTATTGCGGAGGTCCCCAATGAGCAGTTCTTC. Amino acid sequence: CASGFIAEVPNEQFF.

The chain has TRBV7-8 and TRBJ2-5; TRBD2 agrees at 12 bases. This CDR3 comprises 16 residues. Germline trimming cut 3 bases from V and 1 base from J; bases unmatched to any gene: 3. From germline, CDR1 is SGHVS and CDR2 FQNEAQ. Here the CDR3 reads CASSFWTSGAQETQYF. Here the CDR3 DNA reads TGTGCCAGCAGCTTTTGGACTAGCGGGGCCCAAGAGACCCAGTACTTC.

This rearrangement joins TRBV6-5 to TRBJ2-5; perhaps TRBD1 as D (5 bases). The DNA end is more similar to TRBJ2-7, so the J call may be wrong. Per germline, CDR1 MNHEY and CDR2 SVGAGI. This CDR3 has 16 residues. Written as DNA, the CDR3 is TGTGCCAGCAGTTACCAACCGTCCAGGGTTCCCTCCGAGCAGTACTTC. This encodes CASSYQPSRVPSEQYF.

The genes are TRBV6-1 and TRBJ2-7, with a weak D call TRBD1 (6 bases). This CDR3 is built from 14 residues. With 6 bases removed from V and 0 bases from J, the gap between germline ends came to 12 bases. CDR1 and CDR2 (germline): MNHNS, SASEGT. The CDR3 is CASSGTGLSYEQYF. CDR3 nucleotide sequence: TGTGCCAGCAGCGGCACAGGGCTCTCCTACGAGCAGTACTTC.

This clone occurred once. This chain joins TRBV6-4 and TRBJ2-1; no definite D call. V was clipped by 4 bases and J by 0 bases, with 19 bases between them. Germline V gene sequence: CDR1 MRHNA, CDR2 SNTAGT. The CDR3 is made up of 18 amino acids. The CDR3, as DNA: TGTGCCAGCAGTGTCAACCCTATCCCCCACTACTCCTACAATGAGCAGTTCTTC. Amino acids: CASSVNPIPHYSYNEQFF.

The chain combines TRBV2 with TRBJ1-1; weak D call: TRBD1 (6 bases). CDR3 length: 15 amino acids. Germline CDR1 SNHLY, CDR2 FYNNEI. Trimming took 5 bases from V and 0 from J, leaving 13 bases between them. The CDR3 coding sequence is TGTGCCAGCAGTAACACAGGGTTCATGAACACTGAAGCTTTCTTT. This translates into CASSNTGFMNTEAFF.

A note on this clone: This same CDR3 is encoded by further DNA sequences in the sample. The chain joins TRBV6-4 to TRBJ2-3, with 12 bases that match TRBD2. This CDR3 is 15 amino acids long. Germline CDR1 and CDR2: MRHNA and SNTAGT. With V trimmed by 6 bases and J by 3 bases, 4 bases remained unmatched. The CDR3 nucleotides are TGTGCCAGCAGCGAGACTAGCGGGGGAACAGATACGCAGTATTTT. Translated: CASSETSGGTDTQYF.

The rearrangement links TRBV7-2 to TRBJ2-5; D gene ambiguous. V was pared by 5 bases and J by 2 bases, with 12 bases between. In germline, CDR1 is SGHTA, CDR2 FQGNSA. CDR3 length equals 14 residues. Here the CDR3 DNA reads TGTGCCAGCAGCCGCGGTGGGTTGCAAGAGACCCAGTACTTC. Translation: CASSRGGLQETQYF.

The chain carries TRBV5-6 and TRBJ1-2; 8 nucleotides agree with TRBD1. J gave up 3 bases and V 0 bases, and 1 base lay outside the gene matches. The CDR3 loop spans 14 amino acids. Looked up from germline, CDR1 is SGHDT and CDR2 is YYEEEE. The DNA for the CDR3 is TGTGCCAGCAGCTTGGCGACAGGGGACTATGGCTACACCTTC. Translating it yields CASSLATGDYGYTF.

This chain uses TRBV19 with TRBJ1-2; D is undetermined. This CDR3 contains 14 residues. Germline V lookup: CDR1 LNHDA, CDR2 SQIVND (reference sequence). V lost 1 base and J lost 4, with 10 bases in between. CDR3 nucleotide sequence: TGTGCCAGTAGTATAGCCGTGACGGGCTATGGCTACACCTTC. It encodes CASSIAVTGYGYTF.

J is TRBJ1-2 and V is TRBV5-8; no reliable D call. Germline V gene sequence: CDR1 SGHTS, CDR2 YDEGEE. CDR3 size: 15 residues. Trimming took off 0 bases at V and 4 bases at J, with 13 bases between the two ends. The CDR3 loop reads CASSLGGRQGYGYTF. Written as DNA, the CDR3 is TGTGCCAGCAGCTTGGGAGGCCGGCAAGGCTATGGCTACACCTTC.

The DNA of the CDR3 is TGTGCCAGCAGTTACAGGGTTGGAGCTAATGAAAAACTGTTTTTT. Its translation: CASSYRVGANEKLFF. V is TRBV25-1 and J is TRBJ1-4; tentative D call: TRBD1 (6 bases). Trimming removed 5 bases at V and 3 bases at J, with 13 bases between. The germline CDR1 and CDR2 sequences are MGHDK and SYGVNS. The CDR3 totals 15 residues.